The 8 T cell receptor beta chains presented below share a single source sample, sequenced in a study of patients and donors after allogeneic stem cell transplantation. TCRdb re-called the RT-PCR reads with MiXCR, one entry per CDR3 protein. Of 800,000 to 1,000,000 distinct CDR3 sequences listed, roughly 17% are singletons. The source material was blood, either unsorted or a sorted T cell fraction (not recorded which). Every receptor here comes from a human donor who was either an allogeneic HSCT recipient or a stem cell or donor lymphocyte infusion donor (not recorded which). It is not recorded whose cells these are; they may come from a transplant donor.

This clonotype was counted a few times. This chain links TRBV7-2 with TRBJ1-1, with D unresolved. V was trimmed by 3 bases and J by 0 bases, leaving 8 bases between them. The CDR3 has 14 residues. Germline V gives CDR1 SGHTA, CDR2 FQGNSA. In DNA, the CDR3 is TGTGCCAGCAGCTTCTCGGGGTTGAACACTGAAGCTTTCTTT. This gives the protein CASSFSGLNTEAFF.

This chain connects TRBV2 to TRBJ2-7; 7 bases line up with TRBD2. Trimming removed 11 bases from V and 2 bases from J; junction bases left unmatched: 9. The length of the CDR3 is 13 residues. Germline CDR1 SNHLY, CDR2 FYNNEI. The CDR3 DNA reads TGTGCCGGCCCGGGCGGGAGAACCTACGAGCAGTACTTC. This codes for CAGPGGRTYEQYF. Full variable domain (outside the CDR3, taken from reference TRBV2 and TRBJ2-7): EPEVTQTPSHQVTQMGQEVILRCVPISNHLYFYWYRQILGQKVEFLVSFYNNEISEKSEIFDDQFSVERPDGSNFTLKIRSTKLEDSAMYFCAGPGGRTYEQYFGPGTRLTVT.

V usage is TRBV5-6 and J usage is TRBJ1-1; D unresolved. The V and J ends lost 4 bases and 4 bases respectively, with 11 bases between them. This CDR3 spans 13 amino acids. Germline V lookup: CDR1 SGHDT, CDR2 YYEEEE. The chain's CDR3 is CASSAGGLTEAFF. CDR3 DNA sequence: TGTGCCAGCAGCGCGGGTGGACTCACTGAAGCTTTCTTT. The complete variable domain, with remaining parts taken from reference TRBV5-6 and TRBJ1-1, reads DAGVTQSPTHLIKTRGQQVTLRCSPKSGHDTVSWYQQALGQGPQFIFQYYEEEERQRGNFPDRFSGHQFPNYSSELNVNALLLGDSALYLCASSAGGLTEAFFGQGTRLTVV.

The rearrangement uses TRBV30 and TRBJ2-7; D may match TRBD1 or TRBD2 (5 bases each). The V and J ends lost 6 bases and 6 bases respectively, with 18 bases between them. Germline loops: CDR1 GTSNPN, CDR2 SVGIG (reference sequence). CDR3 length equals 13 residues. CDR3 bases: TGTGCCTGTCGGGGACGTCAACGGGTCGAGCAGTACTTC. Translated, it gives CACRGRQRVEQYF. The variable domain in full, with the rest retrieved from reference TRBV30 and TRBJ2-7, is SQTIHQWPATLVQPVGSPLSLECTVEGTSNPNLYWYRQAAGRGLQLLFYSVGIGQISSEVPQNLSASRPQDRQFILSSKKLLLSDSGFYLCACRGRQRVEQYFGPGTRLTVT.

V usage is TRBV12-3 or TRBV12-4 and J usage is TRBJ2-5, with 15 bases matching TRBD2. This CDR3 is built from 14 residues. The CDR3 reads CAAGTSGRKETQYF. The CDR3 DNA follows: TGTGCAGCCGGGACTAGCGGGAGGAAAGAGACCCAGTACTTC.

This clonotype was recorded a few times. The chain has TRBV6-2 or TRBV6-3 and TRBJ1-1; D unresolved. Germline loops: CDR1 MNHEY, CDR2 SVGEGT. There are 14 residues in the CDR3. The V gene lost 0 bases and the J gene lost 2 bases, with 7 bases spanning the gap. Here the CDR3 reads CASSYSGINTEAFF. DNA for the CDR3: TGTGCCAGCAGTTACTCGGGGATTAACACTGAAGCTTTCTTT.

Regarding this clonotype: This may be a read error: a much more frequent sequence differs by one nucleotide. J is TRBJ1-3 and V is TRBV28; TRBD1 might be the D (5 bases). Trimming left V 2 bases short and J 8 bases short, with 7 bases between. This CDR3 has 12 amino acids. Germline loops: CDR1 MDHEN, CDR2 SYDVKM. This CDR3 reads CASSLQGYTIYF. CDR3 DNA: TGTGCCAGCAGTTTACAGGGATACACCATATATTTT.

Ten or more counts support this clonotype. The genes are TRBV4-3 and TRBJ2-3; D tentatively reads TRBD1 or TRBD2 (5 bases each). Germline V gene sequence: CDR1 LGHNA, CDR2 YSLEER. The CDR3 extends over 13 amino acids. Trimming removed 4 bases at V and 2 bases at J, with 7 bases between. The CDR3 DNA sequence: TGCGCCAGCAGCCGGGGGACCACAGATACGCAGTATTTT. As protein: CASSRGTTDTQYF.